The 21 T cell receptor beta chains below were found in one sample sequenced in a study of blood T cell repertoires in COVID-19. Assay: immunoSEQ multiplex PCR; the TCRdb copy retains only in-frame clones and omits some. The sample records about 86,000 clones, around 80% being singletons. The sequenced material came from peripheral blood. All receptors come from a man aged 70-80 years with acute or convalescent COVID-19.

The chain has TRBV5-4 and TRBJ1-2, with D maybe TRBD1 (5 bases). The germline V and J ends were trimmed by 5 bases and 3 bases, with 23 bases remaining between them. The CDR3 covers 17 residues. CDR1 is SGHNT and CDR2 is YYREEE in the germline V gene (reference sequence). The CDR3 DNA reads TGTGCCAGCAGTCGTGACCCCAGGGAGGCTATGGACTATGGCTACACCTTC. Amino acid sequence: CASSRDPREAMDYGYTF.

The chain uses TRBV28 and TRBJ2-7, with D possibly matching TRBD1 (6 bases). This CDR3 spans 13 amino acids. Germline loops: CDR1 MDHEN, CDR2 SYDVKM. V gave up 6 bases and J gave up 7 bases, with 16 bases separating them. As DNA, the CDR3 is TGTGCCAGCAGGCAACAGGGATTTGGGGAGCAGTACGTC. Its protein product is CASRQQGFGEQYV.

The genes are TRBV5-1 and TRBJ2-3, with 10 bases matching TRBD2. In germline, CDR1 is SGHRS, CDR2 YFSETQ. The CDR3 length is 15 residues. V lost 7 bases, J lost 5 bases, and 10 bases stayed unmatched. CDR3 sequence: CASGERGGEGDTQYF. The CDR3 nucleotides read TGCGCCAGCGGAGAGCGGGGGGGCGAGGGAGATACGCAGTATTTT.

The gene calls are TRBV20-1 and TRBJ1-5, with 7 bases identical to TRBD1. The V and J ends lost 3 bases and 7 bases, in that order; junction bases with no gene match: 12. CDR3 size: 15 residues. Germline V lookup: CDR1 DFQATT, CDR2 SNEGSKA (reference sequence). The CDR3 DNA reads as TGCAGTGCTAGTACCGACAGGGAGGAGGAACAGCCCCAGCATTTT. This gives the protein CSASTDREEEQPQHF.

This CDR3 is CASSPTGGGTDTQYF. The CDR3 nucleotides read TGTGCCAGCTCACCAACAGGGGGAGGCACAGATACGCAGTATTTT. This chain joins TRBV18 and TRBJ2-3; 8 bases are shared with TRBD1. The CDR3 loop spans 15 amino acids. Germline CDR1 reads KGHSH; CDR2 reads LQKENI. J was trimmed by 1 base and V by 2 bases; bases with no gene match: 2. The full variable domain, completed using reference TRBV18 and TRBJ2-3, is NAGVMQNPRHLVRRRGQEARLRCSPMKGHSHVYWYRQLPEEGLKFMVYLQKENIIDESGMPKERFSAEFPKEGPSILRIQQVVRGDSAAYFCASSPTGGGTDTQYFGPGTRLTVL.

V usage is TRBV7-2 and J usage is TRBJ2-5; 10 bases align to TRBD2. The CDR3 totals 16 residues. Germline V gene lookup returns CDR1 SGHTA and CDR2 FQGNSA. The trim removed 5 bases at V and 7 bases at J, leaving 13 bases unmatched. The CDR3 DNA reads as TGTGCCAGCAGCCCCAGCCCAGCGGGGGGGCGGGGGACCCAGTACTTC. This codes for CASSPSPAGGRGTQYF.

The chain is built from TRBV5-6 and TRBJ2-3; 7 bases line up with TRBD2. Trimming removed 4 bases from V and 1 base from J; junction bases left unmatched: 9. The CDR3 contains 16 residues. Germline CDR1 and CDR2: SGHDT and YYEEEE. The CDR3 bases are TGTGCCAGCAGCCCCGGGGTGGCGGGAGGCACAGATACGCAGTATTTT. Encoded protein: CASSPGVAGGTDTQYF.

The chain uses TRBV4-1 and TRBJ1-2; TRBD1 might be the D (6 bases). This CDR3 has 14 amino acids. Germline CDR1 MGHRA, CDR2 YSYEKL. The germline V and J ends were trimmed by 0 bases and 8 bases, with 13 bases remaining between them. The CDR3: CASSQDLGAWGYTF. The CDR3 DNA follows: TGCGCCAGCAGCCAAGATCTGGGGGCCTGGGGCTACACCTTC.

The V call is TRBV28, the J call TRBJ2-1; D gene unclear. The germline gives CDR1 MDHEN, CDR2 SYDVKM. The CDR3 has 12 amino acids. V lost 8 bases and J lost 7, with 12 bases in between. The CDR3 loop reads CASSIPRNEQFF. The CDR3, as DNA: TGTGCCAGCTCAATTCCGAGAAATGAGCAGTTCTTC.

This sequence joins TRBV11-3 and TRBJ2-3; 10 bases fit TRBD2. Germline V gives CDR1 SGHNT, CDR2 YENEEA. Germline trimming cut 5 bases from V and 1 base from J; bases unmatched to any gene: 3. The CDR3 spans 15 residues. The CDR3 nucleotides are TGTGCCAGCAGCCCCGGACTAGCGGGCACAGATACGCAGTATTTT. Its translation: CASSPGLAGTDTQYF.

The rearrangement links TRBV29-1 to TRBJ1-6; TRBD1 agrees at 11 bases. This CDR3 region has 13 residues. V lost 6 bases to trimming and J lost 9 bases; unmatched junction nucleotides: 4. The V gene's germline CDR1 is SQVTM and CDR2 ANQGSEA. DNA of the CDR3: TGCAGCGTCCGGACAGGGGGCACTTCACCCCTCCACTTT. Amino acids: CSVRTGGTSPLHF. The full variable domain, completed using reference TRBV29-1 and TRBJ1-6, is SAVISQKPSRDICQRGTSLTIQCQVDSQVTMMFWYRQQPGQSLTLIATANQGSEATYESGFVIDKFPISRPNLTFSTLTVSNMSPEDSSIYLCSVRTGGTSPLHFGNGTRLTVT.

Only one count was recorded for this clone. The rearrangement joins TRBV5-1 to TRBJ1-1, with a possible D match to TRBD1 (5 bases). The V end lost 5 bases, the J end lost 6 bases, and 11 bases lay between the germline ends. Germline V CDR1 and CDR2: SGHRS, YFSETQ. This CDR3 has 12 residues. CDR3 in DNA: TGCGCCAGCAGACTGGGGGGGTCTGAAGCTTTCTTT. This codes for CASRLGGSEAFF.

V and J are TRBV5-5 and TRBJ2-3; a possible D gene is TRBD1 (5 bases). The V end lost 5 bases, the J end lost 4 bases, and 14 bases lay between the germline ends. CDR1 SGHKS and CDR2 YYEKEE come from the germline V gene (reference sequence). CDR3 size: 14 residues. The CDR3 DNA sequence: TGTGCCAGCAGACCAAAAACAGGCCCAGATACGCAGTATTTT. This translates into CASRPKTGPDTQYF. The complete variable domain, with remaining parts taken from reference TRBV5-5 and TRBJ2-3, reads DAGVTQSPTHLIKTRGQQVTLRCSPISGHKSVSWYQQVLGQGPQFIFQYYEKEERGRGNFPDRFSARQFPNYSSELNVNALLLGDSALYLCASRPKTGPDTQYFGPGTRLTVL.

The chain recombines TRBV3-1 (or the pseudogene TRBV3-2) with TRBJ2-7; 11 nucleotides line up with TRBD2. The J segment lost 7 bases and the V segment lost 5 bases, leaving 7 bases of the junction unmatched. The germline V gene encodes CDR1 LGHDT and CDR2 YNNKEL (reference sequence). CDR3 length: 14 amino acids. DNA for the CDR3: TGTGCCAGCAGCGAAATAATAGCGGGGGGGGAGCAGTACTTC. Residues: CASSEIIAGGEQYF.

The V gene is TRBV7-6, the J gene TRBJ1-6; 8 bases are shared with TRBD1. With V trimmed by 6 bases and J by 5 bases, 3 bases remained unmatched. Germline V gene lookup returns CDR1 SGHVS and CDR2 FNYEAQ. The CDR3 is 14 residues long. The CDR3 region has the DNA TGTGCCAGCAGGGGACAGGCCAATAATTCACCCCTCCACTTT. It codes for CASRGQANNSPLHF.

CDR3 DNA: TGTGCCAGCAGCGTGGGGGGCAGCCGGGGGGAACTGTTTTTT. Protein product: CASSVGGSRGELFF. The rearrangement joins TRBV5-4 to TRBJ1-4; TRBD1 is a possible D gene (6 bases). Trimming pared 4 bases from V and 12 bases from J, leaving 19 bases between. This CDR3 is built from 14 residues. Germline values: CDR1 SGHNT, CDR2 YYREEE (reference sequence).

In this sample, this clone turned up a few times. DNA for the CDR3: TGTGCCAGCAGCCCACGACAGGGGCGAGGGTACACTGAAGCTTTCTTT. Translated, it gives CASSPRQGRGYTEAFF. V gene TRBV6-2 or TRBV6-3 combines with J gene TRBJ1-1; 8 bases align to TRBD1. V dropped 6 bases and J dropped 3; count of bases not matched to a gene: 12. Germline CDR1 MNHEY, CDR2 SVGEGT. There are 16 residues in the CDR3.

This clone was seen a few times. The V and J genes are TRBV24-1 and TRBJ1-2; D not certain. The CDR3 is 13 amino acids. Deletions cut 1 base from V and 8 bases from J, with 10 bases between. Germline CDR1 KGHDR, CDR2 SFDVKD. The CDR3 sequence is CATSDFGGKGYTF. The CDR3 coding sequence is TGTGCCACCAGTGATTTCGGAGGGAAGGGCTACACCTTC.

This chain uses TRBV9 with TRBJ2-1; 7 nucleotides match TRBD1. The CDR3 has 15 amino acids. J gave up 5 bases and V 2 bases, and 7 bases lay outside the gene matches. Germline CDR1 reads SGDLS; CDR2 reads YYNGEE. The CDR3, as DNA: TGTGCCAGCAGCGTGGGAAGGGGGCAGGACAATGAGCAGTTCTTC. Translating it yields CASSVGRGQDNEQFF.

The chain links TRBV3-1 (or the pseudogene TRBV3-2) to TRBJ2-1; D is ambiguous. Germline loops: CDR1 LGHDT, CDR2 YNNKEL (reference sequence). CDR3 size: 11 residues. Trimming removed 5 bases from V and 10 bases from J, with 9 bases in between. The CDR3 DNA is TGTGCCAGCAGCGGGCGTGGAGAGCAGTTCTTC. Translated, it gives CASSGRGEQFF.

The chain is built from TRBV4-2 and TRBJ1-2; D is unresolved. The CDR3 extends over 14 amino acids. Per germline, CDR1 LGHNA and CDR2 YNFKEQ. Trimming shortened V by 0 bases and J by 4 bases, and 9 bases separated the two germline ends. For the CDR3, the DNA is TGTGCCAGCAGCCAAGATGGCAGGTCCTATGGCTACACCTTC. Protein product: CASSQDGRSYGYTF.